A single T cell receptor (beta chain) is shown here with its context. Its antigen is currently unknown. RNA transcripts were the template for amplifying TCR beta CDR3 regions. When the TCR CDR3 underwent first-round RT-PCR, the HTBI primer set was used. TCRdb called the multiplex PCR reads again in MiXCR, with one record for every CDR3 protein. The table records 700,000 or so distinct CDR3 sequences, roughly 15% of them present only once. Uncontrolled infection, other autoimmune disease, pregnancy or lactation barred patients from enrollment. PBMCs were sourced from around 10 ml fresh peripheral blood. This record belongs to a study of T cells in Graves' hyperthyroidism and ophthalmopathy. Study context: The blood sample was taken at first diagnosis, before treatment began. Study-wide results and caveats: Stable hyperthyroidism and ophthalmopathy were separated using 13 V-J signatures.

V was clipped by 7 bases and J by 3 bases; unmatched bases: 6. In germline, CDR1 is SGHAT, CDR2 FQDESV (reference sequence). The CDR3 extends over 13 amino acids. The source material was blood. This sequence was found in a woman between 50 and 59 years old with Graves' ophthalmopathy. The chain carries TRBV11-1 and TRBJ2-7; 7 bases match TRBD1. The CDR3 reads CASTDRALYEQYF. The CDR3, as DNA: TGTGCCAGCACAGACAGGGCTCTCTACGAGCAGTACTTC.